This T cell receptor (beta chain) was documented in a study of metastatic and nonmetastatic thyroid tumors. Background on the study: Malignant and benign thyroid patients had repertoires compared in peripheral blood and tumor or nodule tissue.

Treatment of any kind had been given to no patient before thyroid surgery. Trimming stripped 3 bases from V and 4 bases from J, with 28 bases between. CDR1 SGDLS and CDR2 YYNGEE come from the germline V gene. CDR3 length: 19 amino acids. TCRdb re-called clones from the PCR reads using MiXCR. The sample has about 9,400 clones, approximately 31% seen once. Regarding the study as a whole: In both blood and tumor samples, TCR beta diversity was reported significantly higher for malignant than benign nodules.

Comments on this clone: Its cognate antigen is unknown.

The sample was adjacent normal tissue. V gene TRBV9 combines with J gene TRBJ1-2; D gene uncertain. The clonotype was recovered from a female donor with papillary thyroid cancer or a benign thyroid nodule (not recorded which). Some clones in this sample may be carry-over from other donors' samples. For the CDR3, the DNA is TGTGCCAGCAGCGCTAGTCTCCAAGGGAAGGGATTTGGGAGCTATGGCTACACCTTC. The encoded protein is CASSASLQGKGFGSYGYTF. Full variable domain (missing parts from reference TRBV9 and TRBJ1-2): DSGVTQTPKHLITATGQRVTLRCSPRSGDLSVYWYQQSLDQGLQFLIQYYNGEERAKGNILERFSAQQFPDLHSELNLSSLELGDSALYFCASSASLQGKGFGSYGYTFGSGTRLTVV.